There are a few counts of the clone carrying this TCR beta chain. This specimen belongs to a study of CD8+ T cells in alopecia areata. Reverse transcribed after extraction, RNA yielded cDNA as the sequencing template. Libraries were prepared by immunoSEQ multiplex PCR; TCRdb keeps only in-frame clonotypes and omits some of them. There are some 170,000 clones in the sample; 67% occur only once, and 11% lies in the top ten. This TCR was recovered from a human donor with alopecia areata. The sequences come from CD8+ T cells sorted from blood, collected at week 0.

Written as DNA, the CDR3 is TGCAGCGCCCCCCCGTCCCCAACGAACTACGAGCAGTACTTC. It codes for CSAPPSPTNYEQYF. The chain has TRBV29-1 and TRBJ2-7; D ambiguous. Trimming removed 7 bases from V and 3 bases from J, with 19 bases in between. This CDR3 comprises 14 residues. CDR1 is SQVTM, CDR2 ANQGSEA, per germline.